This entry is about one TCR beta chain. Its matching antigen is unknown. Isolated RNA was reverse transcribed in full, so expressed TCRB transcripts were sequenced. Some clones are missing from TCRdb's copy, which holds only in-frame ones; the method was immunoSEQ multiplex PCR. This sample carries under 50,000 clones, roughly 70% of them seen once, and the ten largest clones take roughly 2.2%. This entry comes from a study of beta chain features in type 1 diabetes. Notes on the study in general: For Type 1 diabetes patients, all four CD4+ subsets carried TCRB CDR3s that were moderately but significantly shorter.

From germline, CDR1 is SGDLS and CDR2 YYNGEE. The CDR3 runs to 13 residues. The V gene lost 1 base and the J gene lost 2 bases, with 5 bases spanning the gap. The chain is built from TRBV9 and TRBJ2-3; D is ambiguous. Material: Tregs from blood. This sequence originates from a woman aged 18-29 years with type 1 diabetes. The CDR3 protein is CASSVLATDTQYF. In DNA, the CDR3 is TGTGCCAGCAGCGTATTGGCCACAGATACGCAGTATTTT.